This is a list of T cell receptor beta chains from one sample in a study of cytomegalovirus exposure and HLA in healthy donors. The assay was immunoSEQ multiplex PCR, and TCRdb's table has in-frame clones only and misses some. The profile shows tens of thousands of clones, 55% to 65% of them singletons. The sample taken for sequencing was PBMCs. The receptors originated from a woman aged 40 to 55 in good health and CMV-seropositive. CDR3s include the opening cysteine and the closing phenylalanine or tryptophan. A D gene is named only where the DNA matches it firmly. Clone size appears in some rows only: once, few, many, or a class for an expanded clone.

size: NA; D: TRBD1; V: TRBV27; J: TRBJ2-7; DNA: TGTGCCAGCAGTCCACAGGGGACCCCCTACGAGCAGTACTTC; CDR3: CASSPQGTPYEQYF
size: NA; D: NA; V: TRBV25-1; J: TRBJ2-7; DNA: TGTGCCAGCAGTGAACTCGGTAGCCCGCCTGGGAGGCAGTACTTC; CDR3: CASSELGSPPGRQYF
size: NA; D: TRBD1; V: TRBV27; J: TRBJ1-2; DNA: TGTGCCAGCAGACCCTCCCCAACAGGGGGGAAGGGCTACACCTTC; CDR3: CASRPSPTGGKGYTF
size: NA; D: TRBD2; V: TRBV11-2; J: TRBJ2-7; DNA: TGTGCCAGCAGCTTTTTAGTACTAGCGGGAAGCTCCTACGAGCAGTACTTC; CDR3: CASSFLVLAGSSYEQYF
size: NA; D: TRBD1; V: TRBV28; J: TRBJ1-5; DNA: TGTGCCAGCAGTTTATTCCCGGGACAGGGTATCAATCAGCCCCAGCATTTT; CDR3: CASSLFPGQGINQPQHF
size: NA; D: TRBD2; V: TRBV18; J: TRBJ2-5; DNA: TGTGCCAGCTCACCTCTAGCGGGAGGGTACCAAGAGACCCAGTACTTC; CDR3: CASSPLAGGYQETQYF
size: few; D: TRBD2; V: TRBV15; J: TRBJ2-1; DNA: TGTGCCACCAGCAGAGATAGGACTAGCGGGATACATGAGCAGTTCTTC; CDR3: CATSRDRTSGIHEQFF
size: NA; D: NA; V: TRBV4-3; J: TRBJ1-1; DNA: TGCGCCAGCAGCCAAGGGAACGGAAGGGGGTCTGAAGCTTTCTTT; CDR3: CASSQGNGRGSEAFF
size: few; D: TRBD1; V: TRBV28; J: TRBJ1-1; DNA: TGTGCCAGCAGGTACCACCGGGACAGGGGGAACACTGAAGCTTTCTTT; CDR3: CASRYHRDRGNTEAFF
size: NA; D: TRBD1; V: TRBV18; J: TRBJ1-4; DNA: TGTGCCAGCTCACCCCCACGGGACAGGAATGAAAAACTGTTTTTT; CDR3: CASSPPRDRNEKLFF
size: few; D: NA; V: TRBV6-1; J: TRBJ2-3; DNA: TGTGCCAGCAGTGAGGTTAGAGATACGCAGTATTTT; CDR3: CASSEVRDTQYF
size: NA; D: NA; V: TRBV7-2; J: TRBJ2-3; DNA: TGTGCCAGCAGCTTACAGAGGAGGGGCAGTGTAACAGATACGCAGTATTTT; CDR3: CASSLQRRGSVTDTQYF
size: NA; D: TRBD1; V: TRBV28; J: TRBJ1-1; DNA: TGTGCCAGCAGAACTAGCGGGACAGAGAACACTGAAGCTTTCTTT; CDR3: CASRTSGTENTEAFF
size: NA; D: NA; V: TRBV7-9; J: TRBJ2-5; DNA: TGTGCCAGCAGCTTCTTACTCTCGGAGACCCAGTACTTC; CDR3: CASSFLLSETQYF
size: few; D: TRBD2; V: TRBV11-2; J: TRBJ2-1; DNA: TGTGCCAGCAGCTTAGGGCGGGCGGGACTAACCTACAATGAGCAGTTCTTC; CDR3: CASSLGRAGLTYNEQFF
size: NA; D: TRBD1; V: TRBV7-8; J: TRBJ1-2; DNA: TGTGCCAGCAGTCGGACAGGGGTTAACTATGGCTACACCTTC; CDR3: CASSRTGVNYGYTF
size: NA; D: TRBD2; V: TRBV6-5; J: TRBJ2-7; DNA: TGTGCCAGCAGGGCTGGGACTAGCGGATTCTACGAGCAGTACTTC; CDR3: CASRAGTSGFYEQYF
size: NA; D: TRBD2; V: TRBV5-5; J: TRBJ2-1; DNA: TGTGCCAGCAGCGCGGGGGATGCCTCCTACAATGAGCAGTTCTTC; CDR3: CASSAGDASYNEQFF
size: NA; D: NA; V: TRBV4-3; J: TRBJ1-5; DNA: TGCGCCAGCAGCCAAGACCACCCACGCAGGGATAGCAATCAGCCCCAGCATTTT; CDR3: CASSQDHPRRDSNQPQHF
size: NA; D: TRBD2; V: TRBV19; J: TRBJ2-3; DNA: TGTGCCAGTAGTTCCGTTCACTACTCACTAGCGGGACGTACAGATACGCAGTATTTT; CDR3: CASSSVHYSLAGRTDTQYF
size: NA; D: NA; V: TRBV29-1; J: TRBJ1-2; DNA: TGCAGCGTTGAACCAGGGGACGAAAACTATGGCTACACCTTC; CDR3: CSVEPGDENYGYTF
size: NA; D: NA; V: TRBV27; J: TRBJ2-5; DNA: TGTGCCAGCAGTTTATGGGGTAGCGAGAAGACCCAGTACTTC; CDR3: CASSLWGSEKTQYF
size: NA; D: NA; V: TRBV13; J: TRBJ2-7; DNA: TGTGCCAGCAGCTTACTAGCGAAACCCCCCTACGAGCAGTACTTC; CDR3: CASSLLAKPPYEQYF
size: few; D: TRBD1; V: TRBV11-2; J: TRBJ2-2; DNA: TGTGCCAGCAGCTTAGGCCTAGGGGGCCCGAACACCGGGGAGCTGTTTTTT; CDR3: CASSLGLGGPNTGELFF
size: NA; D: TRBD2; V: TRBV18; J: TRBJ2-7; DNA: TGTGCCAGCTCACCAAAGCGGGGTATGGTCTACGAGCAGTACTTC; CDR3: CASSPKRGMVYEQYF
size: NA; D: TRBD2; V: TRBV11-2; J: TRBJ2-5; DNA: TGTGCCAGCAGCTCGGGACTAGCGGGAGCAGAGACCCAGTACTTC; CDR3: CASSSGLAGAETQYF
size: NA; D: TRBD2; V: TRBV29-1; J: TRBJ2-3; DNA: TGCAGCGTCGGGACTAGCGGGAGTGCAGATACGCAGTATTTT; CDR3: CSVGTSGSADTQYF
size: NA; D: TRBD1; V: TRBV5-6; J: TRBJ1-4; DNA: TGTGCCAGCGGCTCCTCAGGGGGGTTTAATGAAAAACTGTTTTTT; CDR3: CASGSSGGFNEKLFF
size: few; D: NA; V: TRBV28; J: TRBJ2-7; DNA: TGTGCCAGCAGCCTCTCCGGACAAGGGCTCGAGCAGTACTTC; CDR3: CASSLSGQGLEQYF
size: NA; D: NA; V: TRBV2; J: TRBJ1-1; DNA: TGTGCCAGCAGTGAACAGGGTAGGAACACTGAAGCTTTCTTT; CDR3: CASSEQGRNTEAFF
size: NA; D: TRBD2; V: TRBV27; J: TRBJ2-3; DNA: TGTGCCAGCAGTTCGTGGGACTACGTACGAGGCACAGATACGCAGTATTTT; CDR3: CASSSWDYVRGTDTQYF
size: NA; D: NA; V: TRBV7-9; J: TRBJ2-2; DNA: TGTGCCAGCAGCTTAGACGGTCCCAACACCGGGGAGCTGTTTTTT; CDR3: CASSLDGPNTGELFF
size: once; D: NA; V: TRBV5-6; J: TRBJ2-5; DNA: TGTGCCAGCAGCTTGTTAGGGTGGAGGGAGACCCAGTACTTC; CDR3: CASSLLGWRETQYF
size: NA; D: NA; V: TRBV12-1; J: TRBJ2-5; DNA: TGTGCCAGCAGCTTCCGGAGAGGCCGACCGATCCAAGAGACCCAGTACTTC; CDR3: CASSFRRGRPIQETQYF
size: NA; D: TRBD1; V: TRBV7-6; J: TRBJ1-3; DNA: TGTGCCAGCAGCTTAGACCCGGGACAGGGTCGAAACACCATATATTTT; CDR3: CASSLDPGQGRNTIYF
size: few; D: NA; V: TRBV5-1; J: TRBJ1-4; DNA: TGCGCCAGCAGCTTGGAGGCCAGGCTGGATGAAAAACTGTTTTTT; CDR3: CASSLEARLDEKLFF